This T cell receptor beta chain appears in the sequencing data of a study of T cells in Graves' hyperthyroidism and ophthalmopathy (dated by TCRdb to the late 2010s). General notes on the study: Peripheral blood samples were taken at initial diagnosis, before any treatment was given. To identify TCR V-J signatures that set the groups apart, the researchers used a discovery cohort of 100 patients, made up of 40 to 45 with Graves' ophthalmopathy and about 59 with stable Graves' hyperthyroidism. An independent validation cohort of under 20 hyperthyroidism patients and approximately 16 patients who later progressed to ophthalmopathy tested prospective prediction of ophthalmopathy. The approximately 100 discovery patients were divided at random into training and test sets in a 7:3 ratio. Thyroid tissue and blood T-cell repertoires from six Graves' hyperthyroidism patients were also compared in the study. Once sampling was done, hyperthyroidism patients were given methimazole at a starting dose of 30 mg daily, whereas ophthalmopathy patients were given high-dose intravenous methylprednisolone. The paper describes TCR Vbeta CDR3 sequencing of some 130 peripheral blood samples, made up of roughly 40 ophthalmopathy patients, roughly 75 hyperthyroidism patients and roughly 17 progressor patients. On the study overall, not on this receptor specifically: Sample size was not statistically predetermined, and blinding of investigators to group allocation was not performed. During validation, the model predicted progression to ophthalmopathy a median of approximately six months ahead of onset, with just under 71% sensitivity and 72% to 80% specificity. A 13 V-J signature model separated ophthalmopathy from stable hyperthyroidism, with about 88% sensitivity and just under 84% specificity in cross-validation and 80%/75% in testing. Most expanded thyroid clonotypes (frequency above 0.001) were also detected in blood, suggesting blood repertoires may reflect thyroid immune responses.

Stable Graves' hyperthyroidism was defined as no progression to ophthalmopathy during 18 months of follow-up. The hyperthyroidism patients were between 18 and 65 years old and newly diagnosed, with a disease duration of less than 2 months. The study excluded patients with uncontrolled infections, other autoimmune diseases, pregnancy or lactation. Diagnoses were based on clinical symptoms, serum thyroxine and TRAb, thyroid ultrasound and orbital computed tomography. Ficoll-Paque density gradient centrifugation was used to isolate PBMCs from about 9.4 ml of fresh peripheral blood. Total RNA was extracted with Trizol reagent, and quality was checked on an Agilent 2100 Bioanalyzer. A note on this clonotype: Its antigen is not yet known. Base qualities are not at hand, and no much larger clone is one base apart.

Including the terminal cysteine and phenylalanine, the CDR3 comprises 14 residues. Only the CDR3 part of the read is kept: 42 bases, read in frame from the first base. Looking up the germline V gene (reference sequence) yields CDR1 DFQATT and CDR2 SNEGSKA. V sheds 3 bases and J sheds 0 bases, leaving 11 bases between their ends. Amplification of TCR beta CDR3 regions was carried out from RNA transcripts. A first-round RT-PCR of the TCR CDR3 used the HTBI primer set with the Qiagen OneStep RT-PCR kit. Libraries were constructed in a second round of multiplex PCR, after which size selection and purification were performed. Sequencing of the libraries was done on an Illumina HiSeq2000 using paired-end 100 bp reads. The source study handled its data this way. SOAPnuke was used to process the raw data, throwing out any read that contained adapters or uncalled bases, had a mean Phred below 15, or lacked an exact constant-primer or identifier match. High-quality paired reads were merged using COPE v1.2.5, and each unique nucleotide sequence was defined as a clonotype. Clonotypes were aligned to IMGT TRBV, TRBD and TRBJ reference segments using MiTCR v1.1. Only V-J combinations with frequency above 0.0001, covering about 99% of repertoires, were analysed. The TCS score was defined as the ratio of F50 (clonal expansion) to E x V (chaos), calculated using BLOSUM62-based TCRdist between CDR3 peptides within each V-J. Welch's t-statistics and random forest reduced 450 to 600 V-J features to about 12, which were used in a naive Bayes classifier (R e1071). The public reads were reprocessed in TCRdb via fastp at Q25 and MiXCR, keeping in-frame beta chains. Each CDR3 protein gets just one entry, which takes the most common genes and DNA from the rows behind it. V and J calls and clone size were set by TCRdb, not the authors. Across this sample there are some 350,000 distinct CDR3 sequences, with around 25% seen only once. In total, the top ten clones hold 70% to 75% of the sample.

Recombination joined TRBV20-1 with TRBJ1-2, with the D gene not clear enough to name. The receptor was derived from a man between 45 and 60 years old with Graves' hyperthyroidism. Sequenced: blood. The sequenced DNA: TGCAGTGCTAGCAATCTCTTAGCTAACTATGGCTACACCTTC. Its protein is CSASNLLANYGYTF.